This TCR beta chain was sequenced during a study of blood T cell repertoires in COVID-19. Study overall: Specimens from acute and convalescent COVID-19 originated in the United States, Italy and Spain. T cells, B-cell-depleted T cells, or PBMCs supplied cDNA or gDNA.

Original processing methods: Reference gene primer amplification yielded estimated nucleated cell counts. Clones were sequenced by immunoSEQ multiplex PCR, and TCRdb holds only the in-frame ones, with some missing. V and J calls and clone size come straight from that table; D and trimming were deduced from the DNA. Altogether about 180,000 clones are present, over 75% being singletons, with the ten largest covering 6.5%. The V end was cut by 5 bases, the J end by 1 base, with 10 bases between. Germline CDR1 is SGHVS and CDR2 is FNYEAQ. This CDR3 region has 14 residues. This TCR came from a man between 65 and 85 years old with active or convalescent COVID-19. V gene TRBV7-6 combines with J gene TRBJ2-3, with D possibly being TRBD2 (5 bases). Sequencing input: peripheral blood. CDR3 DNA: TGTGCCAGCAGCGACTATAGCGGCACAGATACGCAGTATTTT. This encodes CASSDYSGTDTQYF. Complete variable domain (other parts from reference TRBV7-6 and TRBJ2-3): GAGVSQSPRYKVTKRGQDVALRCDPISGHVSLYWYRQALGQGPEFLTYFNYEAQQDKSGLPNDRFSAERPEGSISTLTIQRTEQRDSAMYRCASSDYSGTDTQYFGPGTRLTVL.